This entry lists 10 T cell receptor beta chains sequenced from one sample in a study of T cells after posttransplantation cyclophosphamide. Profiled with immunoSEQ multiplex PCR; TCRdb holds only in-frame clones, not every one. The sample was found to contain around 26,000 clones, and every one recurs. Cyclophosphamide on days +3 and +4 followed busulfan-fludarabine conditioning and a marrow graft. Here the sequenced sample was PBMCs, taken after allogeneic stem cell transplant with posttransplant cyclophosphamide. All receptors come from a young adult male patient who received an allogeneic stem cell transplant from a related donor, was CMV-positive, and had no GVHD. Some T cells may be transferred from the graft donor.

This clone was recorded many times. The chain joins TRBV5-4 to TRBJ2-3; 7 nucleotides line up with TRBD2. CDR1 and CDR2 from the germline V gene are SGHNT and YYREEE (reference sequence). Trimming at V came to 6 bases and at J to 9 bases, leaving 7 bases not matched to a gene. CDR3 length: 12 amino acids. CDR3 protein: CASIPSGETQYF. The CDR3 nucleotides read TGTGCCAGCATCCCCAGCGGGGAAACGCAGTATTTT.

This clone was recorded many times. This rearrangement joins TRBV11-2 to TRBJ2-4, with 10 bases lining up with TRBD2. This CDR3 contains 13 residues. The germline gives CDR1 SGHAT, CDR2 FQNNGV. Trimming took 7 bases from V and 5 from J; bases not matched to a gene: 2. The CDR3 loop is CASIGTSENIQYF. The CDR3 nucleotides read TGTGCCAGCATCGGGACTAGCGAAAACATTCAGTACTTC.

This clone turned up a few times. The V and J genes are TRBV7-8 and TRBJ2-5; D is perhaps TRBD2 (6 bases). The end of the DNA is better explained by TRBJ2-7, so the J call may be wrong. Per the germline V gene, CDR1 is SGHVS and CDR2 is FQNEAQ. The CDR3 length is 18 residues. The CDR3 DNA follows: TGTGCCAGCAGCTTATGGAGTATGGCGGGGCAGAACTCCTACGAGCAGTACTTC. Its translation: CASSLWSMAGQNSYEQYF.

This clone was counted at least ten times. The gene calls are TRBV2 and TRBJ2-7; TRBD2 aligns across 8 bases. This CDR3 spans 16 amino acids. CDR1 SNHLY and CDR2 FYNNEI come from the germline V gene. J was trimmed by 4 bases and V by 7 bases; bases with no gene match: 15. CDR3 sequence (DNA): TGTGCCAGCACTAGGGGGGGAGGACTAGCACTTTACGAGCAGTACTTC. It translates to CASTRGGGLALYEQYF.

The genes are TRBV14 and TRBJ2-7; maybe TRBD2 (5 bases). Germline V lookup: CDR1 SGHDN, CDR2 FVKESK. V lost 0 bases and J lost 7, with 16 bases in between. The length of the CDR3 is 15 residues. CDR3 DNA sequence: TGTGCCAGCAGCCAAGATCTAGCCGGAAGAAGAGAGCAGTACTTC. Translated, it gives CASSQDLAGRREQYF.

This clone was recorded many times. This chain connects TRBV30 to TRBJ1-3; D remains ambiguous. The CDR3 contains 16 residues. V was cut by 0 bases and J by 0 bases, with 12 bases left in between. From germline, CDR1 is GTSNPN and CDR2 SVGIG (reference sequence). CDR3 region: CAWSVAGHSSGNTIYF. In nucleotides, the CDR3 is TGTGCCTGGAGTGTGGCAGGTCATTCCTCTGGAAACACCATATATTTT.

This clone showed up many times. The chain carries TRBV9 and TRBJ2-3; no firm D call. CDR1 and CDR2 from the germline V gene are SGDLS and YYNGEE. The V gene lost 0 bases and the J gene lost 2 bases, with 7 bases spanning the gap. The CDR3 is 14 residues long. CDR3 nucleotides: TGTGCCAGCAGCGTAGGTCGGTTCACAGATACGCAGTATTTT. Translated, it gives CASSVGRFTDTQYF.

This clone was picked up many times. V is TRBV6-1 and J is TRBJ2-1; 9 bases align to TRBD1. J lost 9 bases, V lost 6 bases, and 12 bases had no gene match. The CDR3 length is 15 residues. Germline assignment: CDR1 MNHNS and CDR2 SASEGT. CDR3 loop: CASSPRQGGFGEQFF. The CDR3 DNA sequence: TGTGCCAGCAGCCCTAGACAGGGGGGGTTTGGTGAGCAGTTCTTC.

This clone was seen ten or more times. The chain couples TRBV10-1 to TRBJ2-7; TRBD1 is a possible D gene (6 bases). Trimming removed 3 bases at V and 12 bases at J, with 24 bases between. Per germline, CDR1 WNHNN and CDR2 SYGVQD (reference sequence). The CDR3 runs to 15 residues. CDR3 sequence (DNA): TGCGCCAGCAGTGAAAATACCGGGACAAATAAAAAGCGGTACTTC. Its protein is CASSENTGTNKKRYF.

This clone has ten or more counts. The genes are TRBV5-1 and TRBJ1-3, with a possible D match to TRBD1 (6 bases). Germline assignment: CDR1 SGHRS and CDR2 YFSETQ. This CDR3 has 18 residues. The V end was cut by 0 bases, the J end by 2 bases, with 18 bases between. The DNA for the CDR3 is TGCGCCAGCAGCTTGGGCCACAGGGCCACCTGGGCTGGAAACACCATATATTTT. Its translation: CASSLGHRATWAGNTIYF. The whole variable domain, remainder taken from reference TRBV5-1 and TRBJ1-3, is KAGVTQTPRYLIKTRGQQVTLSCSPISGHRSVSWYQQTPGQGLQFLFEYFSETQRNKGNFPGRFSGRQFSNSRSEMNVSTLELGDSALYLCASSLGHRATWAGNTIYFGEGSWLTVV.